These 26 T cell receptor beta chains share one sample of origin, sequenced in a study of tumor T cells in aggressive B-cell lymphoma. Here immunoSEQ multiplex PCR was the method, and the copy in TCRdb shows in-frame clones only, minus some. The table includes about 3,100 clones, 55% to 75% detected once. Sample: tumor tissue. These receptors were obtained from an adult with diffuse large B cell lymphoma.

This clone was seen only a few times. This rearrangement joins TRBV28 to TRBJ1-2; perhaps TRBD1 as D (6 bases). The CDR3 is made up of 15 amino acids. The germline V and J ends were trimmed by 6 bases and 5 bases, with 19 bases remaining between them. Germline CDR1 reads MDHEN; CDR2 reads SYDVKM. The CDR3 DNA reads as TGTGCCAGCAGACACGGGACACGGCGGAGTTATGGCTACACCTTC. It is translated as CASRHGTRRSYGYTF.

The chain has TRBV12-2 and TRBJ1-2. TRBV12-2 has pseudogene status. The CDR3 is 17 residues long. The CDR3: CASRGGRAPRKTYGYTF. The CDR3 coding sequence is TGTGCAAGTCGCGGTGGGCGGGCTCCACGAAAGACCTATGGCTACACCTTC.

The chain recombines TRBV19 with TRBJ1-5; a weak D match, TRBD1 (5 bases). The ends were cut back, 8 bases at V and 3 bases at J, with 20 bases in the middle. CDR3 length equals 16 residues. Germline CDR1 LNHDA, CDR2 SQIVND (reference sequence). CDR3: CASLNQQGSSNQPQHF. The DNA of the CDR3 is TGTGCCAGTCTTAACCAGCAGGGTAGTTCCAATCAGCCCCAGCATTTT.

This clone was counted only a few times. The chain links TRBV5-8 to TRBJ2-2; D uncertain. The CDR3 consists of 11 residues. Between the trimmed V and J ends, which lost 3 bases and 9 bases, there was a span of 6 bases. The germline V gene encodes CDR1 SGHTS and CDR2 YDEGEE. CDR3 nucleotides: TGTGCCAGCAGCTCCCGTTGGGAGCTGTTTTTT. Its translation: CASSSRWELFF.

This rearrangement joins TRBV5-5 to TRBJ1-4; D unresolved. CDR3 size: 14 residues. Trimming cost V 0 bases and J 5 bases, with 8 bases left between them. From germline, CDR1 is SGHKS and CDR2 YYEKEE (reference sequence). CDR3 sequence (DNA): TGTGCCAGCAGCTTGGCCAGTAACAATGAAAAACTGTTTTTT. Its translation: CASSLASNNEKLFF.

This clone has just one count. The chain uses TRBV6-5 and TRBJ1-5; 7 bases fit TRBD1. V trimming: 5 bases; J trimming: 3 bases; junction bases outside the gene matches: 4. CDR1 and CDR2 (germline): MNHEY, SVGAGI. CDR3 length equals 14 residues. The CDR3 reads CASSPDRDNQPQHF. The CDR3 DNA sequence: TGTGCCAGCAGTCCAGACAGGGACAATCAGCCCCAGCATTTT.

This clone has a single count. The V and J genes are TRBV28 and TRBJ1-4; 7 positions agree with TRBD1. V trimming: 6 bases; J trimming: 7 bases; junction bases outside the gene matches: 11. From germline, CDR1 is MDHEN and CDR2 SYDVKM. The CDR3 is made up of 15 amino acids. In nucleotides, the CDR3 is TGTGCCAGCAGCGGGACAGCCGCAGGGGGTGAAAAACTGTTTTTT. Residues: CASSGTAAGGEKLFF.

The rearrangement links TRBV2 to TRBJ1-5, with D uncertain. Trimming cost V 7 bases and J 1 base, with 11 bases left between them. This CDR3 has 14 residues. The germline V gene encodes CDR1 SNHLY and CDR2 FYNNEI. The CDR3 loop is CASTPGRSNQPQHF. The CDR3 DNA reads as TGTGCCAGCACTCCGGGAAGGAGCAATCAGCCCCAGCATTTT.

Judged by abundance, this clone is large. The V and J genes are TRBV7-9 and TRBJ2-6; 7 bases line up with TRBD2. V lost 5 bases to trimming and J lost 15 bases; unmatched junction nucleotides: 7. The CDR3 has 12 amino acids. Germline V gives CDR1 SEHNR, CDR2 FQNEAQ (reference sequence). CDR3 in amino acids: CASSSGGGGLTF. CDR3 DNA sequence: TGTGCCAGCAGCAGCGGCGGGGGAGGCCTGACTTTC.

CDR3 sequence (DNA): TGCGCCAGCAGCCAAGTCTTTGCGGCGAACACCGGGGAGCTGTTTTTT. It encodes CASSQVFAANTGELFF. This chain uses TRBV4-3 with TRBJ2-2; D is undetermined. Germline CDR1 reads LGHNA; CDR2 reads YSLEER. The CDR3 runs 16 residues. V was cut by 1 base and J by 0 bases, with 9 bases left in between.

The J gene is TRBJ2-5, the V gene TRBV5-1; 7 bases are shared with TRBD1. The end of the DNA aligns better with TRBJ2-7, so the J call may be wrong. CDR1 is SGHRS and CDR2 is YFSETQ in the germline V gene. The CDR3 length is 14 residues. The CDR3 loop reads CASSRTGTAYEQYF. As DNA, the CDR3 is TGCGCCAGCAGCCGTACCGGGACAGCCTACGAGCAGTACTTC.

This clone was counted a few times. The chain is built from TRBV6-5 and TRBJ1-3, with TRBD1 identical over 8 bases. Looked up from germline, CDR1 is MNHEY and CDR2 is SVGAGI. The V gene end was trimmed by 7 bases and the J gene end by 2 bases; junction bases not matched to a gene: 7. The CDR3 loop spans 15 amino acids. CDR3 sequence (DNA): TGTGCCAGCAAGACAGGGGTCGATCCTGGAAACACCATATATTTT. Protein sequence: CASKTGVDPGNTIYF.

The chain couples TRBV7-9 to TRBJ2-3; no clear D. Germline-derived CDR1 and CDR2 are SEHNR and FQNEAQ (reference sequence). V was shortened by 1 base and J by 2 bases, with 10 bases between the two germline ends. This CDR3 region has 15 residues. CDR3 amino acids: CASSLGTGLTDTQYF. The CDR3 DNA is TGTGCCAGCAGCTTAGGTACGGGTCTCACAGATACGCAGTATTTT.

This clone occurred a few times. CDR3 region: CASSPGQSWGYTF. Here the CDR3 DNA reads TGTGCCAGCAGCCCCGGACAGTCTTGGGGCTACACCTTC. The V and J genes are TRBV5-4 and TRBJ1-2, with D maybe TRBD1 (6 bases). From germline, CDR1 is SGHNT and CDR2 YYREEE (reference sequence). Trimming cost V 4 bases and J 8 bases, with 15 bases left between them. This CDR3 region has 13 residues.

The V gene is TRBV4-3, the J gene TRBJ2-2, with D perhaps TRBD2 (7 bases). The germline CDR1 and CDR2 sequences are LGHNA and YSLEER. CDR3 length: 15 residues. V was cut by 4 bases and J by 6 bases, with 15 bases left in between. This chain's CDR3 is CASSLWGGGAGELFF. Written as DNA, the CDR3 is TGCGCCAGCAGCCTTTGGGGAGGGGGTGCCGGGGAGCTGTTTTTT.

The chain has TRBV5-1 and TRBJ2-5; D call uncertain. The CDR3 is 15 residues long. V was trimmed by 0 bases and J by 1 base, leaving 10 bases between them. Germline V gives CDR1 SGHRS, CDR2 YFSETQ. In DNA form, the CDR3 reads TGCGCCAGCAGCTTGGCCGGTAGCAGCCAAGAGACCCAGTACTTC. Protein product: CASSLAGSSQETQYF.

The chain links TRBV11-2 to TRBJ2-1; D may be TRBD2 (6 bases). Per the germline V gene, CDR1 is SGHAT and CDR2 is FQNNGV. V shed 5 bases and J shed 2 bases, with 10 bases lying between them. The CDR3 is 14 amino acids. CDR3 sequence: CASSHAGTYNEQFF. DNA for the CDR3: TGTGCCAGCAGCCACGCGGGGACCTACAATGAGCAGTTCTTC.

The chain is built from TRBV2 and TRBJ2-5, with 7 bases lining up with TRBD2. In germline, CDR1 is SNHLY, CDR2 FYNNEI. V dropped 4 bases and J dropped 0; count of bases not matched to a gene: 5. This CDR3 contains 15 residues. The CDR3 DNA sequence: TGTGCCAGCAGTGCCCTAACTAGCGACCAAGAGACCCAGTACTTC. Translating gives CASSALTSDQETQYF.

In this sample, this clone turned up once. This chain uses TRBV7-2 with TRBJ2-7; D is unresolved. Per the germline V gene, CDR1 is SGHTA and CDR2 is FQGNSA. The CDR3 is made up of 15 amino acids. The V end was cut by 1 base, the J end by 1 base, with 11 bases between. CDR3 sequence reads: CASSLVVRGSYEQYF. The CDR3 DNA reads as TGTGCCAGCAGCTTAGTGGTGAGAGGATCCTACGAGCAGTACTTC.

The gene calls are TRBV2 and TRBJ1-5; 8 nucleotides line up with TRBD1. The trim removed 5 bases at V and 4 bases at J, leaving 4 bases unmatched. Germline CDR1 and CDR2: SNHLY and FYNNEI. This CDR3 comprises 14 residues. The CDR3 loop is CASSYTGGNQPQHF. The CDR3 DNA follows: TGTGCCAGCAGTTACACAGGGGGTAATCAGCCCCAGCATTTT.

This clone has more than one count but fewer than ten. Its ends do not fully match the called genes, so a read error is possible. The rearrangement uses TRBV5-4 and TRBJ1-4; tentatively, D is TRBD1 (6 bases). CDR3 size: 15 residues. In germline, CDR1 is SGHNT, CDR2 YYREEE (reference sequence). In nucleotides, the CDR3 is TGTGCCAGCAGCTTCCGTGGGGGCACTAGTGAAAAACTGTTTTTT. Its protein is CASSFRGGTSEKLFF.

This clone was recorded a few times. This rearrangement joins TRBV2 to TRBJ1-1; D remains ambiguous. Trimming took 2 bases from V and 1 from J, leaving 8 bases between them. CDR1 is SNHLY, CDR2 FYNNEI, per germline. CDR3 length equals 14 residues. The CDR3, as DNA: TGTGCCAGCAGTGAAACTGGTACGAACACTGAAGCTTTCTTT. Translated: CASSETGTNTEAFF.

V gene TRBV4-3 combines with J gene TRBJ2-7; tentatively, D is TRBD2 (6 bases). The germline V gene encodes CDR1 LGHNA and CDR2 YSLEER. V gave up 4 bases and J gave up 2 bases, with 15 bases separating them. CDR3 length equals 15 residues. As DNA, the CDR3 is TGCGCCAGCAGCCCCGGACTAACGGGAACCTACGAGCAGTACTTC. Amino acids: CASSPGLTGTYEQYF.

The V gene is TRBV7-6, the J gene TRBJ1-1; maybe TRBD1 (5 bases). Germline V gene lookup returns CDR1 SGHVS and CDR2 FNYEAQ. Deletions cut 1 base from V and 4 bases from J, with 16 bases between. There are 16 residues in the CDR3. In DNA, the CDR3 is TGTGCCAGCAGCTTAGTGTGGGGCTACACGACCACTGAAGCTTTCTTT. It yields the protein CASSLVWGYTTTEAFF.

This sequence joins TRBV18 and TRBJ2-7; 10 bases are shared with TRBD2. Per the germline V gene, CDR1 is KGHSH and CDR2 is LQKENI. The junction had 6 bases not matched to a gene; V was cut back by 3 bases and J by 7 bases. This CDR3 is built from 14 residues. The CDR3 here is CASSPTSGHWEQYF. CDR3 sequence (DNA): TGTGCCAGCTCACCGACTAGCGGGCATTGGGAGCAGTACTTC.

The chain combines TRBV21-1 with TRBJ2-5; the D segment call TRBD1 is taken from the table without a DNA check. TRBV21-1 is classified as a pseudogene. The length of the CDR3 is 15 residues. DNA of the CDR3: TGTGCCAGCAGCAATAGGGACAGAACCCAAGAGACCCAGTACTTC. Encoded protein: CASSNRDRTQETQYF.